This T cell receptor beta chain was recorded in a study of T-cell reconstitution after alpha-beta-depleted transplantation in children. Worth noting for this clonotype: Its cognate antigen is unknown.

J gave up 2 bases and V 1 base, and 4 bases lay outside the gene matches. The CDR3 totals 15 residues. Germline V gene sequence: CDR1 SGHTA, CDR2 FQGNSA. Overall study results and limits: Diversity and T-cell counts at one year after transplant derived mostly from new T cells.

Unique molecular identifiers were incorporated when the TCRbeta library was constructed. Via MiXCR, TCRdb re-called the PCR reads, giving one row per CDR3 protein. Here the sample spans about 980,000 distinct CDR3 sequences, about 29% being singletons. This TCR was recovered from a boy in the first two years of life who had a stem cell transplant for SCID, so the T cells may come from the graft donor. The source was PBMCs, mostly from graft donor cells, collected 360 days after TCRalphabeta/CD19-depleted stem cell transplant. The chain has TRBV7-2 and TRBJ2-5, with 7 positions matching TRBD1. CDR3 sequence (DNA): TGTGCCAGCAGCTTAGAGGACAGGACTCAAGAGACCCAGTACTTC. Translating it yields CASSLEDRTQETQYF.